This T cell receptor (beta chain) was recovered during a study of T cell repertoires in cytomegalovirus infection. Across the study: CMV infection plus the matching HLA type was flagged by public TCR beta signatures.

TCRdb reprocessed the reads with MiXCR, giving one entry per CDR3 protein. This sample carries approximately 150,000 distinct CDR3 sequences, approximately 17% of them seen once, and the ten largest clones take about 19%. Study-level findings and limits: HLA-C-restricted TCR beta clonotypes specific for CMV led the ex vivo response.

The trim removed 5 bases at V and 4 bases at J, leaving 7 bases unmatched. Germline V CDR1 and CDR2: SGHVS, FQNEAQ. This CDR3 has 15 residues. Comment on this clonotype: Its antigen is still unknown.

This chain connects TRBV7-8 to TRBJ2-1; TRBD2 matches 8 bases. The specimen sequenced was CD8+ T cells from PBMCs. The clonotype originates from a human donor in good health (CMV status not recorded). Some clones in this sample may be carry-over from other donors' samples. The CDR3, as DNA: TGTGCCAGCAGCCGTGCGGCGGGAGGATACAATGAGCAGTTCTTC. Protein sequence: CASSRAAGGYNEQFF.